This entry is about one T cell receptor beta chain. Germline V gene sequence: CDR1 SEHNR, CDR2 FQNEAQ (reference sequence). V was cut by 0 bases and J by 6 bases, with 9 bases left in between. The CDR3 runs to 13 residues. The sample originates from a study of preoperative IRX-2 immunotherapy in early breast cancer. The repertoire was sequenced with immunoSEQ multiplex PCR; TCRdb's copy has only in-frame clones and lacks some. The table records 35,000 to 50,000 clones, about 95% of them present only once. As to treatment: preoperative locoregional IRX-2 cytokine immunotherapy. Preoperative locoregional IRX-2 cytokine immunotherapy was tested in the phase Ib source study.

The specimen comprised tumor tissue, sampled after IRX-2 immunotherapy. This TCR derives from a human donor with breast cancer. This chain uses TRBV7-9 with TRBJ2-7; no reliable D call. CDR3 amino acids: CASSLADVGEQYF. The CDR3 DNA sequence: TGTGCCAGCAGCTTAGCCGACGTGGGCGAGCAGTACTTC. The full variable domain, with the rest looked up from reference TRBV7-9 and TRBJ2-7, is DTGVSQNPRHKITKRGQNVTFRCDPISEHNRLYWYRQTLGQGPEFLTYFQNEAQLEKSRLLSDRFSAERPKGSFSTLEIQRTEQGDSAMYLCASSLADVGEQYFGPGTRLTVT.